This T cell receptor (beta chain) was captured by sequencing in a study of blood T cell repertoires in COVID-19. The wider study: Both acute and convalescent COVID-19 samples were obtained from the United States, Italy and Spain.

The repertoire was sequenced with immunoSEQ multiplex PCR; TCRdb's copy has only in-frame clones and lacks some. The repertoire holds more than 60,000 clones, with roughly 70% as singletons. This CDR3 is 16 amino acids long. Germline V gene sequence: CDR1 ENHRY, CDR2 SYGVKD. J gave up 6 bases and V 3 bases, and 8 bases lay outside the gene matches. V usage is TRBV10-3 and J usage is TRBJ2-1; 10 bases fit TRBD2. Sequencing was done on a sample of peripheral blood. The source of this sequence is a human donor with acute or convalescent COVID-19. The donor label of this sample is uncertain. CDR3 loop: CAISDGPSGSGNEQFF. The CDR3 DNA reads as TGTGCCATCAGTGACGGGCCTAGCGGGAGTGGCAATGAGCAGTTCTTC.